Following are 28 T cell receptor beta chains from one sample sequenced in a study of T cell responses to AZD1222 COVID-19 vaccine. Here immunoSEQ multiplex PCR was the method, and the copy in TCRdb shows in-frame clones only, minus some. The table shows around 80,000 clones, with roughly 88% occurring only once. The sequenced sample was peripheral blood, obtained 28 days after the second AZD1222 dose. These receptors were taken from an adult who received the AZD1222 COVID-19 vaccine.

A single count supports this clone. CDR3 residues: CASRSGGLQKNTGELFF. CDR3 bases: TGTGCCAGTAGGTCCGGGGGGCTGCAAAAGAACACCGGGGAGCTGTTTTTT. The V call is TRBV19, the J call TRBJ2-2; D might be TRBD2 (7 bases). From germline, CDR1 is LNHDA and CDR2 SQIVND (reference sequence). Trimming pared 6 bases from V and 1 base from J, leaving 18 bases between. The CDR3 is made up of 17 amino acids. The entire variable domain, with the rest obtained from reference TRBV19 and TRBJ2-2, is as follows: DGGITQSPKYLFRKEGQNVTLSCEQNLNHDAMYWYRQDPGQGLRLIYYSQIVNDFQKGDIAEGYSVSREKKESFPLTVTSAQKNPTAFYLCASRSGGLQKNTGELFFGEGSRLTVL.

J is TRBJ2-1 and V is TRBV10-2; 7 bases fit TRBD2. Looked up from germline, CDR1 is WSHSY and CDR2 is SAAADI. The ends lost 7 bases at V and 8 bases at J; junction bases unmatched: 8. CDR3 length: 13 residues. The CDR3 DNA reads as TGCGCCAGCAAGGTCTCAGGGAGGGATGAGCAGTTCTTC. Encoded protein: CASKVSGRDEQFF.

This clone was seen a single time. The chain is built from TRBV19 and TRBJ2-3; tentatively, D is TRBD1 (6 bases). Germline lookup yields CDR1 LNHDA and CDR2 SQIVND (reference sequence). Trimming pared 4 bases from V and 3 bases from J, leaving 8 bases between. CDR3 length: 13 residues. The CDR3 DNA reads as TGTGCCAGTAGTACCGACAGGACAGATACGCAGTATTTT. This gives the protein CASSTDRTDTQYF.

This clone was seen a handful of times. The chain carries TRBV9 and TRBJ1-3, with a possible D match to TRBD1 (6 bases). The CDR3 has 13 residues. Germline V gene lookup returns CDR1 SGDLS and CDR2 YYNGEE. Trimming stripped 3 bases from V and 5 bases from J, with 9 bases between. The CDR3 bases are TGTGCCAGCAGCGGTCGGGACAGAAACACCATATATTTT. This codes for CASSGRDRNTIYF.

The rearrangement joins TRBV11-2 to TRBJ2-7; D gene uncertain. The ends were cut back, 2 bases at V and 0 bases at J, with 14 bases in the middle. In germline, CDR1 is SGHAT, CDR2 FQNNGV. The CDR3 loop spans 16 amino acids. As DNA, the CDR3 is TGTGCCAGCAGCTTACTAGGCCAGACATTCTCCTACGAGCAGTACTTC. As protein: CASSLLGQTFSYEQYF.

The J gene is TRBJ1-5, the V gene TRBV6-5; a weak D match, TRBD1 (6 bases). The germline V gene has CDR1 MNHEY and CDR2 SVGAGI. CDR3 length: 13 amino acids. V lost 5 bases to trimming and J lost 6 bases, with 11 bases between them. The CDR3 nucleotides are TGTGCCAGCAGTCGGGACATGATTCAGCCCCAGCATTTT. Residues: CASSRDMIQPQHF.

V usage is TRBV7-6 and J usage is TRBJ2-3, with 13 nucleotides matching TRBD2. The germline CDR1 and CDR2 sequences are SGHVS and FNYEAQ. V dropped 4 bases and J dropped 2; count of bases not matched to a gene: 3. This CDR3 comprises 16 residues. The chain's CDR3 is CASSSLAGGTTDTQYF. CDR3 nucleotides: TGTGCCAGCAGCTCACTAGCGGGGGGGACCACAGATACGCAGTATTTT.

This rearrangement joins TRBV27 to TRBJ1-6; the match to TRBD1 covers 7 bases. Germline values: CDR1 MNHEY, CDR2 SMNVEV (reference sequence). V shed 3 bases, J shed 5 bases, and the junction held 4 bases outside the gene matches. This CDR3 has 15 amino acids. CDR3 DNA: TGTGCCAGCAGTTTTCTGGGACAGAATAATTCACCCCTCCACTTT. Protein: CASSFLGQNNSPLHF.

The chain has TRBV6-5 and TRBJ1-6; D is undetermined. The CDR3 totals 14 residues. V was pared by 10 bases and J by 7 bases, with 17 bases between. Germline loops: CDR1 MNHEY, CDR2 SVGAGI. The CDR3, as DNA: TGTGCCACCCCGGGGAACAGATTAAATTCACCCCTCCACTTT. As protein: CATPGNRLNSPLHF.

V usage is TRBV7-8 and J usage is TRBJ1-2; D possibly corresponds to TRBD1 (5 bases). V lost 1 base, J lost 8 bases, and 20 bases lay in between. The CDR3 is 16 residues long. Germline CDR1 SGHVS, CDR2 FQNEAQ. CDR3 in amino acids: CASSLGTYGGVRGYTF. The CDR3 nucleotides read TGTGCCAGCAGCTTAGGCACCTATGGGGGAGTACGCGGCTACACCTTC.

The chain links TRBV10-2 to TRBJ1-6; D ambiguous. The CDR3 is 14 residues long. Trimming took off 3 bases at V and 10 bases at J, with 13 bases between the two ends. Germline V CDR1 and CDR2: WSHSY, SAAADI. The CDR3 loop is CASSEGLFGSPLHF. The CDR3 bases are TGCGCCAGCAGTGAAGGTCTTTTCGGGTCACCCCTCCACTTT.

A remark on this clone: The junction shows a germline mismatch at one end, possibly a read error. DNA of the CDR3: TGTGCCAGCAGCGCCGGGACAGCGAACATCGGGGAGCTGTTTTTT. This translates into CASSAGTANIGELFF. The V gene is TRBV9, the J gene TRBJ2-2, with 7 bases that match TRBD1. The CDR3 totals 15 residues. CDR1 is SGDLS and CDR2 is YYNGEE in the germline V gene. Based on the CDR3 plus reference TRBV9 and TRBJ2-2, the full variable domain is DSGVTQTPKHLITATGQRVTLRCSPRSGDLSVYWYQQSLDQGLQFLIQYYNGEERAKGNILERFSAQQFPDLHSELNLSSLELGDSALYFCASSAGTANIGELFFGEGSRLTVL.

The chain combines TRBV28 with TRBJ2-5, with D possibly TRBD1 on 5 matching bases. Germline values: CDR1 MDHEN, CDR2 SYDVKM. This CDR3 is built from 15 residues. V gave up 6 bases and J gave up 4 bases, with 18 bases separating them. The DNA of the CDR3 is TGTGCCAGCAGCCCCGTTCGAGACAGAGGAGAGACCCAGTACTTC. This translates into CASSPVRDRGETQYF.

The CDR3 loop is CASSYSRTGELFF. The CDR3 DNA sequence: TGTGCCAGCAGTTACTCACGGACCGGGGAGCTGTTTTTT. This chain connects TRBV6-5 to TRBJ2-2, with D unresolved. This CDR3 has 13 residues. Trimming shortened V by 0 bases and J by 5 bases, and 4 bases separated the two germline ends. Germline V gene sequence: CDR1 MNHEY, CDR2 SVGAGI.

The genes are TRBV10-3 and TRBJ1-4, with 9 bases fitting TRBD1. The V segment lost 10 bases and the J segment 4 bases; nucleotides outside the gene matches: 10. Germline V gives CDR1 ENHRY, CDR2 SYGVKD. This CDR3 has 15 amino acids. The CDR3 nucleotides read TGTGCCACCCGGACAGGGGAGGGGGATAATGAAAAACTGTTTTTT. Its translation: CATRTGEGDNEKLFF.

The chain carries TRBV6-5 and TRBJ2-7, with 9 positions matching TRBD2. After removal of 7 bases from V and 5 bases from J, the junction contained 12 bases not matched to a gene. The CDR3 extends over 15 amino acids. Germline CDR1 reads MNHEY; CDR2 reads SVGAGI. The CDR3 here is CASTGRAGGPHEQYF. The CDR3 coding sequence is TGTGCCAGCACTGGTCGGGCGGGGGGGCCTCACGAGCAGTACTTC.

V is TRBV18 and J is TRBJ2-7, with 7 bases lining up with TRBD1. This CDR3 has 15 amino acids. With 4 bases clipped from V and 2 bases from J, the junction kept 8 bases outside the gene matches. Germline CDR1 is KGHSH and CDR2 is LQKENI. The CDR3 sequence is CASSLPGGTAYEQYF. DNA for the CDR3: TGTGCCAGCTCACTCCCAGGGGGTACAGCCTACGAGCAGTACTTC.

This clone was recorded only once. In DNA, the CDR3 is TGTGCCAGCAGTTTGTTGGCGGACAGGTCTACACTAGCCAAAAACATTCAGTACTTC. It encodes CASSLLADRSTLAKNIQYF. The rearrangement links TRBV28 to TRBJ2-4, with 7 bases lining up with TRBD1. The germline CDR1 and CDR2 sequences are MDHEN and SYDVKM. The CDR3 contains 19 residues. The V gene end was trimmed by 3 bases and the J gene end by 0 bases; junction bases not matched to a gene: 14.

This chain connects TRBV28 to TRBJ1-1; 8 positions agree with TRBD1. Germline values: CDR1 MDHEN, CDR2 SYDVKM. V shed 7 bases, J shed 6 bases, and the junction held 4 bases outside the gene matches. The CDR3 totals 12 residues. CDR3 residues: CASTGTGAEAFF. CDR3 coding DNA: TGTGCCAGCACCGGGACAGGCGCTGAAGCTTTCTTT. The whole variable domain, filled in from reference TRBV28 and TRBJ1-1, reads DVKVTQSSRYLVKRTGEKVFLECVQDMDHENMFWYRQDPGLGLRLIYFSYDVKMKEKGDIPEGYSVSREKKERFSLILESASTNQTSMYLCASTGTGAEAFFGQGTRLTVV.

V usage is TRBV3-1 (or the pseudogene TRBV3-2) and J usage is TRBJ1-1, with TRBD1 identical over 8 bases. This CDR3 has 17 amino acids. Germline CDR1 LGHDT, CDR2 YNNKEL (reference sequence). With V trimmed by 1 base and J by 0 bases, 7 bases remained unmatched. CDR3 coding DNA: TGTGCCAGCAGCCAAGCTTTTAGGACAGGGATGAACACTGAAGCTTTCTTT. It translates to CASSQAFRTGMNTEAFF.

V is TRBV12-3 or TRBV12-4 and J is TRBJ1-1, with 7 bases lining up with TRBD1. This CDR3 region has 13 residues. V lost 6 bases and J lost 5; bases outside the gene matches: 6. CDR3: CASSPGQLTEAFF. The CDR3, as DNA: TGTGCCAGCAGCCCGGGACAGCTAACTGAAGCTTTCTTT.

The genes are TRBV10-1 and TRBJ2-7; the match to TRBD2 covers 10 bases. This CDR3 spans 15 amino acids. With 2 bases clipped from V and 3 bases from J, the junction kept 4 bases outside the gene matches. Germline V lookup: CDR1 WNHNN, CDR2 SYGVQD (reference sequence). CDR3 in amino acids: CASSEASGGFYEQYF. Here the CDR3 DNA reads TGCGCCAGCAGTGAGGCTAGCGGGGGTTTCTACGAGCAGTACTTC.

This clone was observed a few times. This chain uses TRBV6-2 or TRBV6-3 with TRBJ1-2; D is uncertain. The CDR3 consists of 15 residues. Trimming removed 2 bases from V and 3 bases from J, with 13 bases in between. From germline, CDR1 is MNHEY and CDR2 SVGEGT. The CDR3 coding sequence is TGTGCCAGCAGTTACCCGCGCGGAGAATACTATGGCTACACCTTC. Translation: CASSYPRGEYYGYTF.

The chain recombines TRBV5-4 with TRBJ1-1; D unresolved. CDR3 length: 14 amino acids. V lost 4 bases to trimming and J lost 1 base, with 11 bases between them. Germline V lookup: CDR1 SGHNT, CDR2 YYREEE (reference sequence). CDR3 sequence reads: CASSLLTENTEAFF. CDR3 DNA: TGTGCCAGCAGCCTTCTTACAGAGAACACTGAAGCTTTCTTT.

The chain links TRBV5-1 to TRBJ2-1; TRBD1 aligns across 12 bases. CDR1 and CDR2 (germline): SGHRS, YFSETQ. The CDR3 consists of 15 residues. Trimming removed 4 bases from V and 7 bases from J; junction bases left unmatched: 6. The CDR3 reads CASSAGQGARNEQFF. The CDR3 bases are TGCGCCAGCAGCGCGGGACAGGGGGCGAGGAATGAGCAGTTCTTC. The complete variable domain, with remaining parts taken from reference TRBV5-1 and TRBJ2-1, reads KAGVTQTPRYLIKTRGQQVTLSCSPISGHRSVSWYQQTPGQGLQFLFEYFSETQRNKGNFPGRFSGRQFSNSRSEMNVSTLELGDSALYLCASSAGQGARNEQFFGPGTRLTVL.

CDR3 nucleotide sequence: TGTGCCAGCAGGGCCAAGGAAGACTCTGGAAACACCATATATTTT. This encodes CASRAKEDSGNTIYF. This chain joins TRBV6-5 and TRBJ1-3, with unresolved D. V dropped 6 bases and J dropped 0 bases, with 12 bases sitting between them. The CDR3 contains 15 residues. Germline-derived CDR1 and CDR2 are MNHEY and SVGAGI.

This chain links TRBV7-3 with TRBJ2-2; possible D gene TRBD2, 5 bases. This CDR3 spans 14 amino acids. Germline V gives CDR1 SGHTA, CDR2 FQGTGA. V was pared by 1 base and J by 5 bases, with 8 bases between. The CDR3 spells CASSLNRGTGELFF. The CDR3 DNA reads as TGTGCCAGCAGCTTAAATCGGGGTACCGGGGAGCTGTTTTTT.

The genes are TRBV5-5 and TRBJ1-1, with TRBD1 identical over 7 bases. CDR1 is SGHKS, CDR2 YYEKEE, per germline (reference sequence). This CDR3 is 13 amino acids long. V lost 2 bases, J lost 6 bases, and 4 bases stayed unmatched. The CDR3 coding sequence is TGTGCCAGCAGCTTACAGGGGAGGGCTGAAGCTTTCTTT. Protein: CASSLQGRAEAFF.